This TCR beta chain was recorded in a study of CD8 T cells in ankylosing spondylitis. Findings and limits, study-wide: What seemed typical of ankylosing spondylitis blood was a TCR beta motif built from roughly eight highly homologous variants. Enrichment of disease-linked clones was reportedly significant in matched ankylosing spondylitis synovial fluid.

Turning to this clonotype: As yet, its antigen is unknown.

Libraries of TCR beta came from quantitative 5'-RACE with molecular barcodes. TCRdb re-called the 5' RACE reads through MiXCR, storing one row per CDR3 protein. The data contain approximately 150,000 distinct CDR3 sequences, roughly 10% of them singletons. The receptor's source is a female donor with ankylosing spondylitis or in good health (not recorded which). Sequencing input: blood, either unsorted or a sorted T cell fraction (not recorded which).

CDR3 protein: CASRKGLNYGYTF. The CDR3 DNA sequence: TGTGCCAGCAGGAAGGGGTTAAACTATGGCTACACCTTC. This chain connects TRBV6-1 to TRBJ1-2; possibly TRBD1 for D (5 bases). Trimming shortened V by 6 bases and J by 2 bases, and 10 bases separated the two germline ends. Germline-derived CDR1 and CDR2 are MNHNS and SASEGT. This CDR3 has 13 residues.